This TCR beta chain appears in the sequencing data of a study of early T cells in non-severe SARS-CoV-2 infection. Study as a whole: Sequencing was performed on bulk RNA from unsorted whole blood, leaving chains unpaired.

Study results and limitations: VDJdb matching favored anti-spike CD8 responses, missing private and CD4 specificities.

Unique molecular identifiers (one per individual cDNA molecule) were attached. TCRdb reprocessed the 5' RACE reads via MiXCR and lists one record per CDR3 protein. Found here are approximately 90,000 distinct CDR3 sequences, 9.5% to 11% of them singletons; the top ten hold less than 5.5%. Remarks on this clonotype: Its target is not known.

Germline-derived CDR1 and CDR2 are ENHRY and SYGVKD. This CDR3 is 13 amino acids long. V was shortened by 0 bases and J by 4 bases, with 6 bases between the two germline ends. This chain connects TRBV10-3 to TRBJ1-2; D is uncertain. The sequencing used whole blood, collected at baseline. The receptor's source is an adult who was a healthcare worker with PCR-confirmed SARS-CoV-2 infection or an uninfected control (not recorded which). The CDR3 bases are TGTGCCATCAGTGAGTCGGAGGGCTATGGCTACACCTTC. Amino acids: CAISESEGYGYTF.